A selection of T cell receptor beta chains follows, all from one sample in a study of human T cells and chemical hapten exposure. Each CDR3 protein gets one entry after TCRdb re-called the RACE reads with MiXCR. The table has 60,000 to 90,000 distinct CDR3 sequences, over 6.5% seen once. Sequenced material: whole blood. The origin of the receptors is a female donor in good health. Some clones in this sample may be carry-over from other donors' samples. The CDR3 runs from the conserved cysteine through the conserved F or W. Fields, in order: clone size, V gene, CDR3 length, J gene, D gene, CDR3 DNA, CDR3 protein. The D gene is left open where the match is weak. The listing skips clone size in some rows; elsewhere it reads once, few, many or a size class.

size: .
V: TRBV12-3/TRBV12-4
length: 15
J: TRBJ1-2
D: TRBD1
DNA: TGTGCCAGCAGTCACCGGGACAGGGGCAACTATGGCTACACCTTC
CDR3: CASSHRDRGNYGYTF

size: many
V: TRBV11-2
length: 14
J: TRBJ1-1
D: .
DNA: TGTGCCAGCAGGTCTTTCGGGGGAACCACTGAAGCTTTCTTT
CDR3: CASRSFGGTTEAFF

size: many
V: TRBV19
length: 17
J: TRBJ1-5
D: TRBD1
DNA: TGTGCCAGTAGTATCTTTTTTAAGGGGGCGTTGGGTCAGCCCCAGCATTTT
CDR3: CASSIFFKGALGQPQHF

size: few
V: TRBV2
length: 13
J: TRBJ2-2
D: .
DNA: TGTGCCAGCAGCCCCCAACTGGACGGGGAGCTGTTTTTT
CDR3: CASSPQLDGELFF

size: .
V: TRBV7-2
length: 15
J: TRBJ2-5
D: TRBD2
DNA: TGTGCCAGCAGCTTAGTAGCGGGGGGGCGGGAGACCCAGTACTTC
CDR3: CASSLVAGGRETQYF

size: few
V: TRBV25-1
length: 16
J: TRBJ2-5
D: .
DNA: TGTGCCAGCAGTGAATCAACCCACGGCCGCCAAGAGACCCAGTACTTC
CDR3: CASSESTHGRQETQYF

size: many
V: TRBV12-3/TRBV12-4
length: 15
J: TRBJ2-2
D: .
DNA: TGTGCCAGCAGTTCCAGACAGGTTAACACCGGGGAGCTGTTTTTT
CDR3: CASSSRQVNTGELFF

size: few
V: TRBV7-2
length: 16
J: TRBJ2-7
D: .
DNA: TGTGCCAGCAGCCCGGTTGGGGGCAGGGTCTCCTACGAGCAGTACTTC
CDR3: CASSPVGGRVSYEQYF

size: few
V: TRBV21-1
length: 15
J: TRBJ2-7
D: .
DNA: TGTGCCAGCGACAAGTTAACCAGGGGGCAGCACGAGCAGTACTTC
CDR3: CASDKLTRGQHEQYF

size: few
V: TRBV21-1
length: 15
J: TRBJ1-2
D: .
DNA: TGTGCCAGCAGCAAACAAGTTCGGGGCCTTGGTGGCTACACCTTC
CDR3: CASSKQVRGLGGYTF

size: .
V: TRBV29-1
length: 15
J: TRBJ1-3
D: TRBD1
DNA: TGCAGCGTTGAGGAAGACAGGGTCGAAGGAAACACCATATATTTT
CDR3: CSVEEDRVEGNTIYF

size: few
V: TRBV19
length: 17
J: TRBJ2-1
D: .
DNA: TGTGCCAGTAGTTTAGACGGGCCCCCGAGCTCCTACAATGAGCAGTTCTTC
CDR3: CASSLDGPPSSYNEQFF

size: many
V: TRBV28
length: 14
J: TRBJ1-4
D: .
DNA: TGTGCCAGCAGTTCCGGACAGTTGAATGAAAAACTGTTTTTT
CDR3: CASSSGQLNEKLFF

size: few
V: TRBV29-1
length: 15
J: TRBJ2-4
D: .
DNA: TGCAGCGTTGAAGAGGGCTCCCTAGCCAAAAACATTCAGTACTTC
CDR3: CSVEEGSLAKNIQYF

size: many
V: TRBV7-2
length: 15
J: TRBJ1-1
D: .
DNA: TGTGCCAGCAGCTTAGAGCGGGGCTGGGGCACTGAAGCTTTCTTT
CDR3: CASSLERGWGTEAFF

size: few
V: TRBV30
length: 12
J: TRBJ2-7
D: .
DNA: TGTGCGTGGTCGGGGACTCTGAGCGAGCAGTACTTC
CDR3: CAWSGTLSEQYF

size: few
V: TRBV3-1
length: 14
J: TRBJ2-3
D: .
DNA: TGTGCCAGCAGCCAATTCTCAACCACAGATACGCAGTATTTT
CDR3: CASSQFSTTDTQYF

size: many
V: TRBV7-2
length: 12
J: TRBJ1-1
D: .
DNA: TGTGCCAGCAGCTTAGGGGGGAGCGAAGCTTTCTTT
CDR3: CASSLGGSEAFF

size: many
V: TRBV5-1
length: 14
J: TRBJ2-7
D: .
DNA: TGCGCCAGCAGCTTTGGGCCGACAGATAGCGAGCAGTACTTC
CDR3: CASSFGPTDSEQYF

size: few
V: TRBV29-1
length: 14
J: TRBJ2-2
D: .
DNA: TGCAGCGGGTCCCGCGGGACGAACACCGGGGAGCTGTTTTTT
CDR3: CSGSRGTNTGELFF

size: .
V: TRBV5-1
length: 15
J: TRBJ2-3
D: TRBD1
DNA: TGCGCCAGCACTAAGACAGGGAGAGGCACAGATACGCAGTATTTT
CDR3: CASTKTGRGTDTQYF

size: .
V: TRBV4-3
length: 16
J: TRBJ2-5
D: .
DNA: TGCGCCAGCAGCCAAGATTTGGCCCAGTCTCGGGAGACCCAGTACTTC
CDR3: CASSQDLAQSRETQYF

size: few
V: TRBV7-6
length: 13
J: TRBJ2-5
D: .
DNA: TGTGCCAGCAGCCGGACAGCCCATGAGACCCAGTACTTC
CDR3: CASSRTAHETQYF

size: few
V: TRBV2
length: 15
J: TRBJ1-5
D: .
DNA: TGTGCCAGCAGTGACTACCCAAGAACCAATCAGCCCCAGCATTTT
CDR3: CASSDYPRTNQPQHF

size: many
V: TRBV6-5
length: 14
J: TRBJ1-1
D: TRBD1
DNA: TGTGCCAGCAGTTCGTCCGACAGGGCCCCTGAAGCTTTCTTT
CDR3: CASSSSDRAPEAFF

size: many
V: TRBV10-3
length: 14
J: TRBJ1-1
D: .
DNA: TGTGCCATCAGCTTCCAGGTCCCGGGCACTGAAGCTTTCTTT
CDR3: CAISFQVPGTEAFF

size: few
V: TRBV27
length: 17
J: TRBJ1-4
D: TRBD1
DNA: TGTGCCAGCAGCCGGGACAGGGAAAGAGGCTTTAATGAAAAACTGTTTTTT
CDR3: CASSRDRERGFNEKLFF

size: many
V: TRBV20-1
length: 13
J: TRBJ2-3
D: .
DNA: TGCAGTGCTAGAGATCCGGGACTTCTCACGCAGTATTTT
CDR3: CSARDPGLLTQYF

size: .
V: TRBV3-1
length: 17
J: TRBJ2-3
D: .
DNA: TGTGCCAGCAGCCAAGCTTCCCCCGACCCTAGCACAGATACGCAGTATTTT
CDR3: CASSQASPDPSTDTQYF

size: .
V: TRBV20-1
length: 16
J: TRBJ2-1
D: TRBD2
DNA: TGCAGTGCTGAGGGCCTTAGCGGGGGGGTGAACAATGAGCAGTTCTTC
CDR3: CSAEGLSGGVNNEQFF

size: many
V: TRBV20-1
length: 12
J: TRBJ2-5
D: .
DNA: TGCAGTGCTGGATTAGCGTCTGTGACCCAGTACTTC
CDR3: CSAGLASVTQYF

size: .
V: TRBV19
length: 14
J: TRBJ1-4
D: .
DNA: TGTGCCAGTAGTCCCTCTGAAGATGGTGAAAAACTGTTTTTT
CDR3: CASSPSEDGEKLFF

size: many
V: TRBV5-1
length: 15
J: TRBJ2-3
D: .
DNA: TGCGCCAGCAGCTTGGTACAGATTTCCGCAGATACGCAGTATTTT
CDR3: CASSLVQISADTQYF

size: few
V: TRBV4-1
length: 18
J: TRBJ2-6
D: .
DNA: TGCGCCAGCAGCCAAACAGCCGGGACACCAGGGTCAGAGGGGGTCCTGACTTTC
CDR3: CASSQTAGTPGSEGVLTF

size: .
V: TRBV20-1
length: 14
J: TRBJ1-5
D: .
DNA: TGCAGCACCAATGGGGTGGGAGCGGCCCAGCCCCAGCATTTT
CDR3: CSTNGVGAAQPQHF

size: few
V: TRBV10-3
length: 13
J: TRBJ1-1
D: .
DNA: TGTGCCATCAGTGATCAGGGGATTACTGAAGCTTTCTTT
CDR3: CAISDQGITEAFF

size: many
V: TRBV29-1
length: 12
J: TRBJ1-1
D: TRBD1
DNA: TGCAGCACGAAGACAGGGACTACTGAAGCTTTCTTT
CDR3: CSTKTGTTEAFF

size: .
V: TRBV5-1
length: 14
J: TRBJ2-3
D: .
DNA: TGCGCCAGCAGCCCCCAAGGATTCGGGGATACGCAGTATTTT
CDR3: CASSPQGFGDTQYF

size: many
V: TRBV27
length: 17
J: TRBJ2-2
D: TRBD2
DNA: TGTGCCAGCAGTTTTCGGATAGCGGGGCGGAACACCGGGGAGCTGTTTTTT
CDR3: CASSFRIAGRNTGELFF

size: many
V: TRBV6-5
length: 15
J: TRBJ2-1
D: TRBD2
DNA: TGTGCCAGCAGCCCCGCAGCGGGGGCCCACAATGAGCAGTTCTTC
CDR3: CASSPAAGAHNEQFF

size: .
V: TRBV5-1
length: 12
J: TRBJ2-7
D: TRBD1
DNA: TGCGTCAGCAGCGTGCACAGGGGCGAGCAGTACTTC
CDR3: CVSSVHRGEQYF

size: .
V: TRBV28
length: 16
J: TRBJ2-7
D: TRBD1
DNA: TGTGCCAGCAGTTTATCCGGGGACAGGGTTTCCTACGAGCAGTACTTC
CDR3: CASSLSGDRVSYEQYF

size: .
V: TRBV2
length: 14
J: TRBJ1-2
D: TRBD1
DNA: TGTGCCAGCAGTGAAGACGGACAGGGGTATGGCTACACCTTC
CDR3: CASSEDGQGYGYTF

size: many
V: TRBV6-5
length: 15
J: TRBJ2-3
D: .
DNA: TGTGCCAGCAGTCACAGTGACCCTAGCACAGATACGCAGTATTTT
CDR3: CASSHSDPSTDTQYF

size: few
V: TRBV5-6
length: 14
J: TRBJ1-1
D: TRBD1
DNA: TGTGCCAGCAGCTGGGACAGGGTCAACACTGAAGCTTTCTTT
CDR3: CASSWDRVNTEAFF

size: .
V: TRBV6-2/TRBV6-3
length: 13
J: TRBJ1-5
D: TRBD1
DNA: TGTGCCAGAGAGGGACAGGGTTATCAGCCCCAGCATTTT
CDR3: CAREGQGYQPQHF

size: .
V: TRBV7-9
length: 14
J: TRBJ2-2
D: .
DNA: TGTGCCAGCAGCTTAGCACGAAGGACCGGGGAGCTGTTTTTT
CDR3: CASSLARRTGELFF

size: .
V: TRBV7-3
length: 11
J: TRBJ1-1
D: .
DNA: TGTGCCAGCAGCTTGGGAGGTGAAGCTTTCTTT
CDR3: CASSLGGEAFF